The rows below give T cell receptor beta chains drawn from one sample of a study of STAT3 mutations in large granular lymphocyte leukemia. Measured with immunoSEQ multiplex PCR; TCRdb has only the in-frame clones, and not every one. The data hold roughly 35,000 clones, with 70% to 90% observed a single time. Sequences were obtained from PBMCs. Receptors were obtained from a human donor with T large granular lymphocyte leukemia. Some clones in this sample may be carry-over from other donors' samples. The CDR3 runs from the conserved cysteine through the conserved F or W. D genes are given only for firm matches.

TRBD2 | TRBJ2-3 | TRBV10-3 | TGTGCCATCAGTGGTGGCGGGGGGGCTGCTCTCACAGATACGCAGTATTTT | CAISGGGGAALTDTQYF
- | TRBJ1-6 | TRBV18 | TGTGCCAGCTCACCAAGGCAGGAGGACTCACCCCTCCACTTT | CASSPRQEDSPLHF
- | TRBJ1-1 | TRBV19 | TGTGCCAGTAGCCGAGTCGACAGGATGAACACTGAAGCTTTCTTT | CASSRVDRMNTEAFF
- | TRBJ1-6 | TRBV6-1 | TGTGCCAGCAGTGAAGGAAACGGACAGAATTCACCCCTCCACTTT | CASSEGNGQNSPLHF
- | TRBJ1-3 | TRBV10-3 | TGTGCCATCAGTGGGGCAGGGTTAGACACCATATATTTT | CAISGAGLDTIYF
TRBD1 | TRBJ2-3 | TRBV4-2 | TGTGCCAGCAGCCACGGACAGGGGCCAGATACGCAGTATTTT | CASSHGQGPDTQYF
- | TRBJ1-2 | TRBV5-6 | TGTGCCAGCAGCCTTAGGAGGGGCGCGATAGGGTCACATGGCTACACCTTC | CASSLRRGAIGSHGYTF
TRBD1 | TRBJ2-7 | TRBV29-1 | TGCAGCGTTGCTCCGGGACAGAGGGGGGAGCAGTACTTC | CSVAPGQRGEQYF
TRBD1 | TRBJ1-2 | TRBV7-6 | TGTGCCAGCAGCCCCGGGACAGGGGGCTCTGGCTACACCTTC | CASSPGTGGSGYTF
- | TRBJ2-2 | TRBV27 | TGTGCCAGCAGTTGGAACACCGGGGAGCTGTTTTTT | CASSWNTGELFF
TRBD1 | TRBJ2-2 | TRBV7-9 | TGTGCCAGCAGCTGGGGACAGGGAGGGACCGGGGAGCTGTTTTTT | CASSWGQGGTGELFF
TRBD1 | TRBJ1-1 | TRBV15 | TGTGCCACCAGCAGAGATTTGGATGGGACAGGGTTCGCTTTCTTT | CATSRDLDGTGFAFF
- | TRBJ1-5 | TRBV19 | TGTGCCAGTAGTATAGTTGGGGGTTATAGCAATCAGCCCCAGCATTTT | CASSIVGGYSNQPQHF
- | TRBJ1-4 | TRBV7-9 | TGTGCCAGCAGCTCTAGACCGGGAACTAATGAAAAACTGTTTTTT | CASSSRPGTNEKLFF
- | TRBJ2-3 | TRBV7-9 | TGTGCCAGCAGCGTGATCGCCACAGATACGCAGTATTTT | CASSVIATDTQYF
- | TRBJ2-2 | TRBV23-1 | TGCGCCAGCAGTCAATGCCCGCCCCAGGGCACCGGGGAGCTGTTTTTT | CASSQCPPQGTGELFF
- | TRBJ1-4 | TRBV5-4 | TGTGCCAGCAGCTTGGCCGGGGGCACCGAAAAACTGTTTTTT | CASSLAGGTEKLFF